The sequence of this T cell receptor (beta chain) was determined in a study of T cell changes during pregnancy in multiple sclerosis. Using immunoSEQ multiplex PCR, the repertoire was profiled, and TCRdb retains in-frame clones only, with some absent. The sample carries approximately 40,000 clones, roughly 94% recorded once. Per germline, CDR1 MNHEY and CDR2 SMNVEV (reference sequence). This CDR3 is 12 amino acids long. Sequences were derived from CD4+ T cells from peripheral blood mononuclear cells, sampled in the third trimester of pregnancy. The receptor's source is a female donor with multiple sclerosis, enrolled in a pregnancy study. The chain carries TRBV27 and TRBJ2-5; D may be TRBD1 (6 bases). The DNA end lines up better with TRBJ2-7; the J call may be wrong. The CDR3 spells CASSQGSYEQYF. The DNA for the CDR3 is TGTGCCAGCAGCCAGGGGTCCTACGAGCAGTACTTC.